This T cell receptor beta chain was documented in a study of response to subunit inactivated influenza vaccine. Study observations and caveats: Authors suggested seasonal influenza vaccinations each recruit few new T cells.

As concerns this clonotype: What it binds is unknown.

TCRdb redid the calling of the RT-PCR reads with MiXCR, one entry per CDR3 protein. The sample lists about 700,000 distinct CDR3 sequences; approximately 15% were seen once. Per germline, CDR1 SNHLY and CDR2 FYNNEI. The CDR3 has 14 residues. V lost 7 bases and J 5 bases, leaving 17 bases between the germline ends. The sequence came from a man aged 50 or older who received an inactivated influenza vaccine. The chain combines TRBV2 with TRBJ1-2; D is undetermined. This specimen consisted of PBMCs from blood, obtained approximately 15 days before vaccination. In DNA form, the CDR3 reads TGTGCCAGCACCCCTGGAGAGGGTGGTTATGGCTACACCTTC. The encoded protein is CASTPGEGGYGYTF.